These T cell receptor beta chains were read from a single sample in a study of T cells in Graves' hyperthyroidism and ophthalmopathy. TCRdb reprocessed the multiplex PCR reads with MiXCR, giving one entry per CDR3 protein. This sample yields 450,000 to 550,000 distinct CDR3 sequences, of which less than 25% are seen a single time; roughly 12% belongs to the top ten. What was sequenced was blood. The receptors here all came from a woman aged 25 to 39 with Graves' ophthalmopathy. Each CDR3 is given without its conserved first and last residue. Fields, in order: J gene, V gene, CDR3 protein.

TRBJ2-7 | TRBV28 | ASTASGTGNEQY
TRBJ2-7 | TRBV12-3/TRBV12-4 | ASSFSGESEQY
TRBJ2-3 | TRBV7-3 | ASSLDPSSPQY
TRBJ1-2 | TRBV6-2/TRBV6-3 | ASSYSNYGYT
TRBJ1-1 | TRBV5-1 | ASRSPSGVGTEAF
TRBJ2-7 | TRBV6-2/TRBV6-3 | ASSYGTAGYDQY
TRBJ2-2 | TRBV12-3/TRBV12-4 | ASSHGQGAVGELF
TRBJ1-5 | TRBV20-1 | SASRPDRAQQPQH
TRBJ1-2 | TRBV6-1 | ASSDPGLSGYT
TRBJ2-4 | TRBV15 | ATSPKVSYDQY
TRBJ1-1 | TRBV30 | AGLGGTEAF
TRBJ2-4 | TRBV12-3/TRBV12-4 | ASSLIGGKNIQY
TRBJ1-5 | TRBV6-2/TRBV6-3 | ASSYVFQAGNQPQH
TRBJ1-1 | TRBV27 | ASSLGAGIEAF
TRBJ1-2 | TRBV19 | ASSSLPAGDNYGYT
TRBJ2-7 | TRBV5-1 | ASMEALGVEQY
TRBJ1-1 | TRBV2 | ASSERPLNTEAF
TRBJ2-7 | TRBV11-2 | ASSEWGRGLEQY
TRBJ2-5 | TRBV20-1 | SFGDGLQETQY
TRBJ1-5 | TRBV20-1 | SARGGQVLRNQPQH
TRBJ2-2 | TRBV9 | ASSVVSSGGELF
TRBJ1-4 | TRBV19 | ASNPDRGLEKLF
TRBJ1-2 | TRBV6-1 | ASLEQGHGYT
TRBJ1-3 | TRBV12-3/TRBV12-4 | ASSLGQTWSGNTIY
TRBJ2-1 | TRBV7-2 | ASSLELETYNEQF
TRBJ2-7 | TRBV6-5 | ASSYESLPVFEQY
TRBJ1-6 | TRBV10-3 | ASHGTVDNSPLH
TRBJ1-2 | TRBV20-1 | SARTTLTNYGYT
TRBJ1-3 | TRBV18 | ASSPDRNGNTIY
TRBJ2-2 | TRBV20-1 | SAHQIRIEGTGELF
TRBJ2-7 | TRBV20-1 | SAYRGSYEQY
TRBJ1-5 | TRBV2 | ASRAGQGGQPQQ
TRBJ2-7 | TRBV5-6 | ASSYRVALPYEQY
TRBJ2-3 | TRBV19 | ASSPGQGALDTQY
TRBJ2-7 | TRBV11-2 | ASSLGLGGEEQY
TRBJ1-3 | TRBV28 | ASSFIMGQGNTIY
TRBJ1-2 | TRBV15 | ATSGGTLDNYGYT
TRBJ1-2 | TRBV12-3/TRBV12-4 | ASSLGQIPGYT
TRBJ2-5 | TRBV19 | ASRGQGGETQH
TRBJ1-1 | TRBV6-5 | ASSYLVRDTEAF
TRBJ2-2 | TRBV19 | ASSIPGIMMF
TRBJ2-5 | TRBV19 | ASSMGGSETQY
TRBJ2-7 | TRBV18 | ASSPIQGTREQY
TRBJ1-5 | TRBV20-1 | SARDLGNQPQH
TRBJ2-5 | TRBV3-1 | ASSLGPAQETQY
TRBJ2-6 | TRBV12-3/TRBV12-4 | ASSSPTDLSSGANVLT
TRBJ2-5 | TRBV7-9 | ASSPRSIGETQY
TRBJ2-2 | TRBV6-1 | ASSERWTGLFPEELF
TRBJ2-5 | TRBV20-1 | SAGTGGWETQY
TRBJ1-5 | TRBV4-3 | ASSSRTGDNQPQH
TRBJ1-3 | TRBV18 | ASSPTPSSSGNTIY
TRBJ1-2 | TRBV12-3/TRBV12-4 | ASSFGQAYYGYT
TRBJ1-1 | TRBV20-1 | SQHQNTEAF
TRBJ1-5 | TRBV4-1 | ASSQEGYTNNQPQH
TRBJ1-1 | TRBV6-4 | ASSKEGSTEAF
TRBJ1-1 | TRBV11-2 | ASSLGRGRGTEAF
TRBJ1-1 | TRBV12-3/TRBV12-4 | ASSQGTIPF
TRBJ1-2 | TRBV6-1 | ASSQSRGGDKGYGYT
TRBJ2-5 | TRBV19 | ASSYDAEETQY
TRBJ1-3 | TRBV6-4 | ASSDPLRRNSGNTIY